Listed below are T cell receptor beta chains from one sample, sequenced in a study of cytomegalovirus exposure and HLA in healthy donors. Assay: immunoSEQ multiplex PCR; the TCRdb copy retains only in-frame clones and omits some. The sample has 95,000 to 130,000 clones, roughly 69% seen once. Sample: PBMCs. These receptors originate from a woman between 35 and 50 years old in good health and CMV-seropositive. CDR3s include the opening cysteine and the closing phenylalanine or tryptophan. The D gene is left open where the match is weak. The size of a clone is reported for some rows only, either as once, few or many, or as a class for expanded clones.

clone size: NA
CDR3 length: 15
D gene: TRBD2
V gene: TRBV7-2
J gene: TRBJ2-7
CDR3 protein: CASSLASGYPYEQYF
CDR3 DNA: TGTGCCAGCAGCTTAGCTAGCGGGTATCCCTACGAGCAGTACTTC

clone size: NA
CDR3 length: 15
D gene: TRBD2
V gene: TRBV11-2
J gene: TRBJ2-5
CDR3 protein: CASSPSFSGKETQYF
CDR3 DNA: TGTGCCAGCAGCCCCTCATTCAGCGGGAAAGAGACCCAGTACTTC

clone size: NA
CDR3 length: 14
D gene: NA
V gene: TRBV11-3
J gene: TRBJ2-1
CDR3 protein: CASSRGLGYNEQFF
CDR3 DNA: TGTGCCAGCAGCAGGGGCTTAGGTTACAATGAGCAGTTCTTC

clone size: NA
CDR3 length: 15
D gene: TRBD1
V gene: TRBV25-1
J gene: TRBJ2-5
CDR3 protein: CATRPATGDQETQYF
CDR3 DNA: TGTGCCACCCGACCCGCGACAGGGGACCAAGAGACCCAGTACTTC

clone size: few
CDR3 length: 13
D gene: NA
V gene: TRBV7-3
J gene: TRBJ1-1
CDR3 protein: CASSSQGNTEAFF
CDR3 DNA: TGTGCCAGCAGCTCTCAGGGGAACACTGAAGCTTTCTTT

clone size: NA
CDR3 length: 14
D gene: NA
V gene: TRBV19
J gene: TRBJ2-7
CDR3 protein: CASSIKQGTPPEYF
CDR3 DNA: TGTGCCAGTAGTATTAAACAGGGAACCCCCCCTGAGTACTTC

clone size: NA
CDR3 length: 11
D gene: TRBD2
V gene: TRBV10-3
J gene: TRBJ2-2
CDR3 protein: CAASGGGELFF
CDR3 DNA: TGTGCCGCATCGGGGGGCGGGGAGCTGTTTTTT

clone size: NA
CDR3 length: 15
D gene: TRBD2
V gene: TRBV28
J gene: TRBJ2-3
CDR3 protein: CASSLGGSGGDTQYF
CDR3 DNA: TGTGCCAGCAGTTTAGGGGGGTCGGGGGGAGATACGCAGTATTTT

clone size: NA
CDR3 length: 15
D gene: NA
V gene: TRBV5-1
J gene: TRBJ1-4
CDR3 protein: CASSLDGGEHEKLFF
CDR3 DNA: TGCGCCAGCAGCTTGGACGGGGGGGAGCATGAAAAACTGTTTTTT

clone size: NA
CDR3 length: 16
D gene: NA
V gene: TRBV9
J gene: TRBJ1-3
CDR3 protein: CASSPRGGTSGNTIYF
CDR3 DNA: TGTGCCAGCAGCCCTCGGGGGGGAACCTCTGGAAACACCATATATTTT

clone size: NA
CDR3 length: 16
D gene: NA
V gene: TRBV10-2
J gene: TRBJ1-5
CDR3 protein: CASSESPTGTNQPQHF
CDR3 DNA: TGCGCCAGCAGTGAGTCCCCGACAGGCACAAATCAGCCCCAGCATTTT

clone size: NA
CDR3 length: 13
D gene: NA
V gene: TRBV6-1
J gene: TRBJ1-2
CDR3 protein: CASNARGMDGYTF
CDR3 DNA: TGTGCCAGCAACGCCAGGGGCATGGATGGCTACACCTTC

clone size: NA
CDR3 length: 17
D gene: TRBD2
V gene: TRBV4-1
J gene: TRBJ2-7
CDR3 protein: CASSTQLAGVRSYEQYF
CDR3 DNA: TGCGCCAGCAGCACCCAGTTAGCGGGAGTTCGCTCCTACGAGCAGTACTTC

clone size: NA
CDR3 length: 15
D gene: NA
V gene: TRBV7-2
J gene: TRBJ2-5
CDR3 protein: CASSRTRDFQETQYF
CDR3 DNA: TGTGCCAGCAGTAGGACCCGGGACTTTCAAGAGACCCAGTACTTC

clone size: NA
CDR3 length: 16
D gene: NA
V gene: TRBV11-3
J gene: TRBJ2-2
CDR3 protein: CASSSLASRGTGELFF
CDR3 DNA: TGTGCCAGCAGCTCCCTAGCGTCGAGAGGCACCGGGGAGCTGTTTTTT

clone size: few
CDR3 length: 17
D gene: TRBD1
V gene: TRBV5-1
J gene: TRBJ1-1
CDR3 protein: CASSLAFPDRDRSEAFF
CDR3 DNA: TGCGCCAGCAGCTTGGCCTTTCCGGACAGGGACAGATCTGAAGCTTTCTTT

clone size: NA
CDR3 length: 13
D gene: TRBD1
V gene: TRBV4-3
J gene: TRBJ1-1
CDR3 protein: CASSQLDRAEAFF
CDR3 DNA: TGCGCCAGCAGCCAACTGGACAGGGCCGAAGCTTTCTTT

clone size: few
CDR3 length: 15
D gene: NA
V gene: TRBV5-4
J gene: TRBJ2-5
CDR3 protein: CASSREQGSGETQYF
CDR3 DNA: TGTGCCAGCAGCCGGGAACAGGGCTCCGGGGAGACCCAGTACTTC

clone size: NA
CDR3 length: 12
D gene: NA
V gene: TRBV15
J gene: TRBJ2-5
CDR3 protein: CATSSTQETQYF
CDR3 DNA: TGTGCCACCTCTTCGACTCAGGAGACCCAGTACTTC

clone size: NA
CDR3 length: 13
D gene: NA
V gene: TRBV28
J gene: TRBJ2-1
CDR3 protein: CASSQAGYNEQFF
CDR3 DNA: TGTGCCAGCAGTCAGGCGGGTTACAATGAGCAGTTCTTC

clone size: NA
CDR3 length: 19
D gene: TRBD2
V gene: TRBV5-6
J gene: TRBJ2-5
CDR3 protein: CASSLEGLAGGVSGETQYF
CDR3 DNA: TGTGCCAGCAGCTTGGAGGGACTAGCGGGAGGGGTCTCGGGAGAGACCCAGTACTTC

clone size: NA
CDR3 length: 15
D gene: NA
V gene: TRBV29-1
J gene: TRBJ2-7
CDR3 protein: CSVVSDRQFLGEQYF
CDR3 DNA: TGCAGCGTCGTGTCTGACAGACAATTCCTGGGCGAGCAGTACTTC

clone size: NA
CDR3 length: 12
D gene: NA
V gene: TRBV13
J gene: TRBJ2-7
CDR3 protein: CASSLTSYEQYF
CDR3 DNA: TGTGCCAGCAGCTTAACGTCCTACGAGCAGTACTTC

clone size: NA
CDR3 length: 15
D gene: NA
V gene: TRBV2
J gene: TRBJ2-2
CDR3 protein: CASSEAGKGAGELFF
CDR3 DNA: TGTGCCAGCAGTGAAGCGGGAAAGGGGGCCGGGGAGCTGTTTTTT

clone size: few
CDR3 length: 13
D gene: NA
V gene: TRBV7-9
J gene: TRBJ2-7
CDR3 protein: CASSFVGTYEQYF
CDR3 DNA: TGTGCCAGCAGCTTTGTCGGGACCTACGAGCAGTACTTC

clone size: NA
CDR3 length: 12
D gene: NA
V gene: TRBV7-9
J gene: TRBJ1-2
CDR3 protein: CASSPQGYGYTF
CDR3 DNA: TGTGCCAGCAGTCCCCAGGGCTATGGCTACACCTTC

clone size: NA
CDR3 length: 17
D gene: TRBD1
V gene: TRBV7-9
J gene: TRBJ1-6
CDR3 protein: CASRHQGGANYNSPLHF
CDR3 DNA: TGTGCCAGCAGGCACCAGGGGGGCGCCAACTATAATTCACCCCTCCACTTT

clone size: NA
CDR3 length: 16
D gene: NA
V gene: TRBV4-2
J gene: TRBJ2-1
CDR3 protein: CASSRGGLSGDNEQFF
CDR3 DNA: TGTGCCAGCAGCCGGGGGGGGCTTAGCGGCGACAATGAGCAGTTCTTC

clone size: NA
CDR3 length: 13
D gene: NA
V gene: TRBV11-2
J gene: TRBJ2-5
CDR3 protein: CASRTASGGTQYF
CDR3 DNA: TGTGCCAGCAGAACCGCGTCGGGTGGGACCCAGTACTTC

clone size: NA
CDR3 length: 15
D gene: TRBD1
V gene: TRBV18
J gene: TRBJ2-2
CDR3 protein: CASSAQPDRAGELFF
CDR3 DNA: TGTGCCAGCTCAGCTCAACCCGACAGGGCCGGGGAGCTGTTTTTT

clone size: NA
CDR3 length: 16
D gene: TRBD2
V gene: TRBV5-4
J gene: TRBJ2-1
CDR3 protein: CASSPRGEGPGNEQFF
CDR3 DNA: TGTGCCAGCAGTCCCCGAGGGGAGGGCCCGGGGAATGAGCAGTTCTTC

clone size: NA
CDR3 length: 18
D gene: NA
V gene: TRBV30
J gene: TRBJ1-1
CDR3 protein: CAWKAGLAGESLGTEAFF
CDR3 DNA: TGTGCCTGGAAGGCTGGACTAGCGGGAGAGTCTTTGGGCACTGAAGCTTTCTTT

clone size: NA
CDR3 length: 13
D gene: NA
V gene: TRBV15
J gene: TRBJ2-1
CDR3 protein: CATSRVAGREQFF
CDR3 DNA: TGTGCCACCAGCAGAGTGGCCGGGAGAGAGCAGTTCTTC

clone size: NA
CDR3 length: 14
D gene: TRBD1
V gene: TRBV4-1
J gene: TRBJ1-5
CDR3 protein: CASSQNRGDQPQHF
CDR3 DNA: TGCGCCAGCAGCCAGAACAGGGGAGATCAGCCCCAGCATTTT